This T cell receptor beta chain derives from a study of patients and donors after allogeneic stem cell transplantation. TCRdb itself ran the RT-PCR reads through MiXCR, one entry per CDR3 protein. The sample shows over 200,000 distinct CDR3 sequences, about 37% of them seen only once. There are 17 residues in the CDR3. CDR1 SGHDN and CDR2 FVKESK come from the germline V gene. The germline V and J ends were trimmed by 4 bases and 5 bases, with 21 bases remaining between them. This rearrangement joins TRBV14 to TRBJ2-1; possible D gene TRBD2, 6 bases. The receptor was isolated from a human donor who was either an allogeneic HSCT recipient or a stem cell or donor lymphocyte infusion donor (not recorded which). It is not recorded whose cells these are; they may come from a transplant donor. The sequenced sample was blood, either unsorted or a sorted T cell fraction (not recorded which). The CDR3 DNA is TGTGCCAGCAGCCGGAGGAGGGTAGCGGTGAACAACAATGAGCAGTTCTTC. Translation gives CASSRRRVAVNNNEQFF.